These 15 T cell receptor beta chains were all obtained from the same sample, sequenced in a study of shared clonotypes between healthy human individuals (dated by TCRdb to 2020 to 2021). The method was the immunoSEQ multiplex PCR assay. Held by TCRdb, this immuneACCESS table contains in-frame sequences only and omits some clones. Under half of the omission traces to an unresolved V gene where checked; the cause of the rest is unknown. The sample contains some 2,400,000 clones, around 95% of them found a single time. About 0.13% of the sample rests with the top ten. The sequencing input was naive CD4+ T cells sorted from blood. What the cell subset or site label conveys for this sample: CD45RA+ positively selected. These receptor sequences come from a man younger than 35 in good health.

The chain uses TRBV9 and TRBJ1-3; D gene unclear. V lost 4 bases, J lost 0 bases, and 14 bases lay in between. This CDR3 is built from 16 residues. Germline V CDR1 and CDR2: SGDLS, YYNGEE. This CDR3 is CASSWGGQSSGNTIYF. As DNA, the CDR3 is TGTGCCAGCAGCTGGGGTGGGCAGAGCTCTGGAAACACCATATATTTT.

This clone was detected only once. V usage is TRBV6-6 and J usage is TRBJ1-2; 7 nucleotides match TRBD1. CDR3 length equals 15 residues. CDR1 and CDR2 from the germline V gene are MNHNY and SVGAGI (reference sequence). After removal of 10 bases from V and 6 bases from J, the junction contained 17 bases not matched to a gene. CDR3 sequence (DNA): TGTGCCACCACGATGACAGGGAACCTACTGAATGGCTACACCTTC. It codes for CATTMTGNLLNGYTF.

CDR3 region: CASSLDTEVAGYNEQFF. The DNA of the CDR3 is TGTGCCAGCAGCTTAGATACTGAAGTAGCGGGGTACAATGAGCAGTTCTTC. The chain links TRBV11-2 to TRBJ2-1; 8 bases are shared with TRBD2. The CDR3 runs 17 residues. V was pared by 0 bases and J by 4 bases, with 8 bases of the junction left unmatched. Germline V lookup: CDR1 SGHAT, CDR2 FQNNGV.

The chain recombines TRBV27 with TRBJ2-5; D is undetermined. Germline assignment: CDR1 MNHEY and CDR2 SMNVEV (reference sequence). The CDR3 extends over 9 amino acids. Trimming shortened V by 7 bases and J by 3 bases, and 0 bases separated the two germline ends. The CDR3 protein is CASKETQYF. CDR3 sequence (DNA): TGTGCCAGCAAAGAGACCCAGTACTTC.

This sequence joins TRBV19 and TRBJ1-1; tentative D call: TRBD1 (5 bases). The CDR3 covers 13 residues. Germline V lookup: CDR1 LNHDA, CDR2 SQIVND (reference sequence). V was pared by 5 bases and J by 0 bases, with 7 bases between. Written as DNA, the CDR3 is TGTGCCAGTAGTGACAGATTGAACACTGAAGCTTTCTTT. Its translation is CASSDRLNTEAFF.

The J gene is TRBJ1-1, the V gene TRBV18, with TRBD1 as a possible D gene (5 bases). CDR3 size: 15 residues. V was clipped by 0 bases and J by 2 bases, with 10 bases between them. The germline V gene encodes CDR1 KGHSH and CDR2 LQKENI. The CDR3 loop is CASSPPGPRNTEAFF. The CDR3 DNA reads TGTGCCAGCTCACCACCGGGACCGAGAAACACTGAAGCTTTCTTT.

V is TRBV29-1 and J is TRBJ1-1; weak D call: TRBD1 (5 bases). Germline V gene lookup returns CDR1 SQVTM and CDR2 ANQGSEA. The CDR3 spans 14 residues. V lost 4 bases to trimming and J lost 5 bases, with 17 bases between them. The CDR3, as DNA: TGCAGCGTTGGTGGTGGAGGGGTTAAAACTGAAGCTTTCTTT. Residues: CSVGGGGVKTEAFF.

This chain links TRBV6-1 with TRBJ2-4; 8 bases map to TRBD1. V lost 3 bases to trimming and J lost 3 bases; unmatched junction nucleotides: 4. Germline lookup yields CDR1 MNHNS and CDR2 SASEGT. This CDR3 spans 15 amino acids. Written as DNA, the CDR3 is TGTGCCAGCAGTGAGGGGGACAGGAGCAAAAACATTCAGTACTTC. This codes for CASSEGDRSKNIQYF.

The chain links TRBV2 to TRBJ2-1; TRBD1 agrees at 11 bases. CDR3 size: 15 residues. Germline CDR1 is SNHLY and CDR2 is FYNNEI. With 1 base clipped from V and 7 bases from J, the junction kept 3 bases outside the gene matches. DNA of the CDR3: TGTGCCAGCAGTGAAGGGACAGGGGGCAGGAATGAGCAGTTCTTC. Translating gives CASSEGTGGRNEQFF.

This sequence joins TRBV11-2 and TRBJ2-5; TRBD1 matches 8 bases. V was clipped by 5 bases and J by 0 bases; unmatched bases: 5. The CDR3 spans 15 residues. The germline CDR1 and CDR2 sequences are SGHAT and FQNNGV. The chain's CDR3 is CASSTGTGYQETQYF. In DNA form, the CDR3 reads TGTGCCAGCAGCACAGGGACAGGTTACCAAGAGACCCAGTACTTC.

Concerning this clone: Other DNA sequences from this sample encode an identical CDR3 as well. CDR3 bases: TGTGCCAGCAGCTCCGGGACTTCCTACGAGCAGTACTTC. This sequence encodes CASSSGTSYEQYF. The chain joins TRBV5-4 to TRBJ2-7; D might be TRBD2 (6 bases). This CDR3 spans 13 amino acids. V was clipped by 3 bases and J by 1 base, with 8 bases between them. The germline CDR1 and CDR2 sequences are SGHNT and YYREEE (reference sequence).

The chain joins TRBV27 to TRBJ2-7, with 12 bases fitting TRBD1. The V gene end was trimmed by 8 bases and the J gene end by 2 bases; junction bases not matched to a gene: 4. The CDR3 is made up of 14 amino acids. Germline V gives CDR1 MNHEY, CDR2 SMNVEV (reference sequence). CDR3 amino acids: CASSRDRGPYEQYF. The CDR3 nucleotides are TGTGCCAGCTCTAGGGACAGGGGGCCCTACGAGCAGTACTTC.

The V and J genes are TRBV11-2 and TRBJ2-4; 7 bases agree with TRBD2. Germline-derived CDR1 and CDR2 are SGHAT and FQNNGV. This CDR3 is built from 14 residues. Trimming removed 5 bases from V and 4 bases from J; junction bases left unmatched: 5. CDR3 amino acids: CASSTIAGKNIQYF. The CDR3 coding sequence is TGTGCCAGCAGCACTATAGCGGGTAAAAACATTCAGTACTTC.

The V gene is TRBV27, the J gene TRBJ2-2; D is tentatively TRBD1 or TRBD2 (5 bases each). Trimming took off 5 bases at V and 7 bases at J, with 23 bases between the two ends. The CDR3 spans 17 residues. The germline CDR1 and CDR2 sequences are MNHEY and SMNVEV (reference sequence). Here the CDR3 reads CASSVPTPGLRNGELFF. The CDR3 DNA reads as TGTGCCAGCAGTGTCCCTACTCCGGGGCTCCGAAACGGGGAGCTGTTTTTT.

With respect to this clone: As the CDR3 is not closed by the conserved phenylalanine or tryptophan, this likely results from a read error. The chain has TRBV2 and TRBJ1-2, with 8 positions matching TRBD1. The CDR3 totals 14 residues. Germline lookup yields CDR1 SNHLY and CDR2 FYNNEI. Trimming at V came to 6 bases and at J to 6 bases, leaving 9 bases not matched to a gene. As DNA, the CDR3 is TGTGCCAGCAGAGGACTTGACAGGGGACATGGCTACACCTCC. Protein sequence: CASRGLDRGHGYTS.